The text below deals with one T cell receptor (beta chain). Its specificity is not known. TCRalpha and TCRbeta cDNA went through two nested PCRs of around 15 and 10 cycles. TCRdb re-called the 5' RACE reads; one entry per CDR3 protein, DNA not given. The sample spans a few hundred thousand distinct CDR3 sequences; the ten largest clones claim just over 2.5%. This record comes from a study of monozygotic twins with inflammatory bowel disease. Per the germline V gene, CDR1 is LGHNT and CDR2 is FRNRAP. CDR3 length: 14 amino acids. Findings and caveats of the study: Concordance status among twins (concordant versus discordant) showed no link to repertoire similarity, possibly from limited power.

The gene calls are TRBV12-5 and TRBJ2-7. The sequence was collected from a human donor with ulcerative colitis or Crohn's disease, or a healthy co-twin of an affected twin (not recorded which). Sequencing was performed on blood. The CDR3 spells CASGSLTPSYEQYF.